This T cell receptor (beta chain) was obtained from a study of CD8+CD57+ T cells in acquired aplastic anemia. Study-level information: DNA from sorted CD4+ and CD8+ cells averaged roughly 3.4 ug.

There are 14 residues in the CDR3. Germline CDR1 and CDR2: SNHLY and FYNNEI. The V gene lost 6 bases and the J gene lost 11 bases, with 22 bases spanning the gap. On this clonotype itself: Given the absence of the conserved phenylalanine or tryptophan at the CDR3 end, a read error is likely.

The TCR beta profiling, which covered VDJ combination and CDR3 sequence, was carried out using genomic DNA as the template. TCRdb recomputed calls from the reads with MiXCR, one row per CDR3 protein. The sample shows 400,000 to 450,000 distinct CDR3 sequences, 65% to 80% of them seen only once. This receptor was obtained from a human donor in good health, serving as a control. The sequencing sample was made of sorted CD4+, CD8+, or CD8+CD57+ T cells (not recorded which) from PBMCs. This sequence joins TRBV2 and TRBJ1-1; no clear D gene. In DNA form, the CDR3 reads TGTGCCAGCAGCGTAGCGCCCCGGGCCGGGGAGGCTTTCCTT. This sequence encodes CASSVAPRAGEAFL.